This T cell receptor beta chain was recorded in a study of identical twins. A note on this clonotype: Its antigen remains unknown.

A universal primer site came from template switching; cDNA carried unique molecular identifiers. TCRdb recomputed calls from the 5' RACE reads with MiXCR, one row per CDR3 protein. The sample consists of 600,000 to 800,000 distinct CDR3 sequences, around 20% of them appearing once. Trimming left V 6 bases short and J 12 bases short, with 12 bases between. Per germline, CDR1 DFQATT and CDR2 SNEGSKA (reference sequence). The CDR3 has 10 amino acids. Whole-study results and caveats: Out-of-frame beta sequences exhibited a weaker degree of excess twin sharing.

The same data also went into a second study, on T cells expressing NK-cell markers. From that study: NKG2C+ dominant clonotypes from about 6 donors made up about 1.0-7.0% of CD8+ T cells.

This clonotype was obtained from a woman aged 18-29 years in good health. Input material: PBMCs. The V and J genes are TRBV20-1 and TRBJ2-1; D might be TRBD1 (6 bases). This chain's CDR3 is CSAVQGRQFF. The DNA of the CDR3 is TGCAGTGCGGTGCAGGGGCGGCAGTTCTTC.